The 30 T cell receptor beta chains in this list originate from one sample, sequenced in a study of vaccination effects on CD4 cells after COVID-19. Sequencing in the ViraFEST assay came after antigen-specific CD4+ T cells had been expanded with viral peptide pools, which were used to stimulate PBMC. The culture ran for 10 days before CD4+ T cells were isolated. Vaccination of participants consisted of two doses of either the BNT162b2 or mRNA-1273 vaccine. Their target antigens are unknown. Here immunoSEQ multiplex PCR was the method, and the copy in TCRdb shows in-frame clones only, minus some. The sample carries about 66,000 clones, about 80% recorded once. The input for sequencing was CD4+ T cells from PBMCs cultured with HCoV-OC43 spike peptides, taken after COVID-19 vaccination. Indicated subset: HCoV-OC43 spike overlapping peptide pool stimulation. These receptors all come from a human donor who received a COVID-19 vaccine.

The genes are TRBV1 and TRBJ2-7; the table's D call TRBD1 went unverified against the DNA. TRBV1 is labeled a pseudogene. This CDR3 comprises 16 residues. The CDR3 spells CTSSQDRSRRRYEQYV. In DNA, the CDR3 is TGCACCAGCAGCCAAGATCGATCCAGGCGACGCTACGAGCAGTACGTC.

The chain is built from TRBV6-5 and TRBJ2-1; TRBD1 might be the D (5 bases). There are 14 residues in the CDR3. Deletions cut 11 bases from V and 0 bases from J, with 14 bases between. CDR1 MNHEY and CDR2 SVGAGI come from the germline V gene. CDR3 loop: CAGAPGGSYNEQFF. CDR3 nucleotide sequence: TGTGCCGGGGCGCCCGGTGGCTCCTACAATGAGCAGTTCTTC.

This chain joins TRBV29-1 and TRBJ1-6; 8 positions agree with TRBD1. J gave up 9 bases and V 4 bases, and 5 bases lay outside the gene matches. This CDR3 is 13 amino acids long. Germline lookup yields CDR1 SQVTM and CDR2 ANQGSEA. This CDR3 reads CSVADRVGSPLHF. CDR3 DNA sequence: TGCAGCGTTGCGGACAGGGTCGGTTCACCCCTCCACTTT.

CDR3 nucleotides: TGTGCCAGCAGCGCAGACCAGGGAACTGAAGCTTTCTTT. It encodes CASSADQGTEAFF. J is TRBJ1-1 and V is TRBV9; perhaps TRBD1 as D (5 bases). The V end was cut by 3 bases, the J end by 5 bases, with 11 bases between. This CDR3 region has 13 residues. Germline V gene lookup returns CDR1 SGDLS and CDR2 YYNGEE.

The rearrangement uses TRBV5-1 and TRBJ1-2; D is possibly TRBD1 (5 bases). Between the trimmed V and J ends, which lost 5 bases and 3 bases, there was a span of 8 bases. CDR3 length equals 12 residues. CDR1 is SGHRS and CDR2 is YFSETQ in the germline V gene. The CDR3 DNA reads TGCGCCAGCAGAGGGGAGGACTATGGCTACACCTTC. Its protein is CASRGEDYGYTF.

This chain connects TRBV19 to TRBJ2-2, with TRBD2 identical over 10 bases. The CDR3 spans 17 residues. V dropped 7 bases and J dropped 7; count of bases not matched to a gene: 15. Germline V gene lookup returns CDR1 LNHDA and CDR2 SQIVND (reference sequence). CDR3 bases: TGTGCCAGTACTGAGAGGAAGCGGGGGGGCGTGTACGGGGAGCTGTTTTTT. Translating it yields CASTERKRGGVYGELFF.

The chain joins TRBV14 to TRBJ1-5, with D possibly matching TRBD1 (5 bases). V was cut by 0 bases and J by 1 base, with 16 bases left in between. CDR1 SGHDN and CDR2 FVKESK come from the germline V gene. This CDR3 is 18 amino acids long. The CDR3: CASSQEGGREVSNQPQHF. The CDR3 DNA sequence: TGTGCCAGCAGCCAAGAAGGCGGCAGGGAGGTGAGCAATCAGCCCCAGCATTTT.

The CDR3 region has the DNA TGTGCCAGCAGCCGCAGGTCCTCTGGGGCCAACGTCCTGACTTTC. It translates to CASSRRSSGANVLTF. The chain combines TRBV5-6 with TRBJ2-6; D ambiguous. The ends were cut back, 4 bases at V and 0 bases at J, with 8 bases in the middle. This CDR3 spans 15 amino acids. CDR1 SGHDT and CDR2 YYEEEE come from the germline V gene. Looking up the rest from reference TRBV5-6 and TRBJ2-6 gives the full variable domain: DAGVTQSPTHLIKTRGQQVTLRCSPKSGHDTVSWYQQALGQGPQFIFQYYEEEERQRGNFPDRFSGHQFPNYSSELNVNALLLGDSALYLCASSRRSSGANVLTFGAGSRLTVL.

This chain uses TRBV18 with TRBJ2-5; 16 bases are a match to TRBD2. Per germline, CDR1 KGHSH and CDR2 LQKENI. The CDR3 has 17 residues. V trimming: 5 bases; J trimming: 2 bases; junction bases outside the gene matches: 5. The chain's CDR3 is CASSSPGLAGGQETQYF. The CDR3 coding sequence is TGTGCCAGCTCATCTCCGGGACTAGCGGGAGGGCAAGAGACCCAGTACTTC.

This chain connects TRBV6-5 to TRBJ2-7; D unclear. This CDR3 is 13 amino acids long. The germline V gene has CDR1 MNHEY and CDR2 SVGAGI. V shed 10 bases and J shed 7 bases, with 20 bases lying between them. CDR3 sequence: CATSLGPLREQYV. CDR3 sequence (DNA): TGTGCCACCTCCCTCGGGCCTCTGAGGGAGCAGTACGTC.

This chain links TRBV7-9 with TRBJ1-3, with a possible D match to TRBD1 (5 bases). V was clipped by 3 bases and J by 2 bases, with 17 bases between them. The germline CDR1 and CDR2 sequences are SEHNR and FQNEAQ (reference sequence). This CDR3 comprises 17 residues. CDR3 DNA sequence: TGTGCCAGCAGCTTGGGGGGAAAGCTCGATGCTGGAAACACCATATATTTT. Residues: CASSLGGKLDAGNTIYF.

The V call is TRBV10-3, the J call TRBJ2-6, with D unresolved. This CDR3 is built from 15 residues. The V end lost 5 bases, the J end lost 0 bases, and 8 bases lay between the germline ends. The germline CDR1 and CDR2 sequences are ENHRY and SYGVKD. As DNA, the CDR3 is TGTGCCATCAGTCCTCGGAGCTCTGGGGCCAACGTCCTGACTTTC. It codes for CAISPRSSGANVLTF.

This rearrangement joins TRBV19 to TRBJ1-3; a possible D gene is TRBD1 (6 bases). From germline, CDR1 is LNHDA and CDR2 SQIVND (reference sequence). Trimming took off 3 bases at V and 4 bases at J, with 22 bases between the two ends. This CDR3 has 18 residues. Here the CDR3 reads CASSIRMFGGVRGNTIYF. CDR3 nucleotides: TGTGCCAGTAGTATCCGAATGTTCGGGGGCGTGAGAGGAAACACCATATATTTT.

CDR3 in amino acids: CASSARDRGNYGYTF. For the CDR3, the DNA is TGCGCCAGCAGTGCCCGGGACAGGGGGAACTATGGCTACACCTTC. The chain employs TRBV10-2 and TRBJ1-2; 11 positions match TRBD1. The germline V gene has CDR1 WSHSY and CDR2 SAAADI. V shed 4 bases, J shed 2 bases, and the junction held 3 bases outside the gene matches. The CDR3 loop spans 15 amino acids.

This clone has just one count. This rearrangement joins TRBV18 to TRBJ1-1; unclear D gene. Trimming stripped 1 base from V and 1 base from J, with 10 bases between. Germline CDR1 reads KGHSH; CDR2 reads LQKENI. The CDR3 is 15 amino acids. The CDR3 sequence is CASSPLDSWNTEAFF. The CDR3 DNA reads as TGTGCCAGCTCACCACTTGATTCGTGGAACACTGAAGCTTTCTTT. The full variable domain, its missing parts supplied by reference TRBV18 and TRBJ1-1, is NAGVMQNPRHLVRRRGQEARLRCSPMKGHSHVYWYRQLPEEGLKFMVYLQKENIIDESGMPKERFSAEFPKEGPSILRIQQVVRGDSAAYFCASSPLDSWNTEAFFGQGTRLTVV.

This chain links TRBV5-4 with TRBJ2-7; no firm D call. The CDR3 runs 13 residues. Trimming left V 0 bases short and J 4 bases short, with 8 bases between. The germline V gene encodes CDR1 SGHNT and CDR2 YYREEE (reference sequence). The CDR3 coding sequence is TGTGCCAGCAGCTTGGGGACCCAGTACGAGCAGTACGTC. Its protein product is CASSLGTQYEQYV.

Written as DNA, the CDR3 is TGTGCCAGCAGTCCCGGGACAGGAGCATCACCCCTCCACTTT. This sequence encodes CASSPGTGASPLHF. The rearrangement joins TRBV6-5 to TRBJ1-6, with 8 bases matching TRBD1. The CDR3 extends over 14 amino acids. The junction had 7 bases not matched to a gene; V was cut back by 5 bases and J by 10 bases. Germline V CDR1 and CDR2: MNHEY, SVGAGI.

The J gene is TRBJ1-5, the V gene TRBV10-1; D remains unclear. This CDR3 is 12 amino acids long. V lost 10 bases to trimming and J lost 6 bases, with 13 bases between them. Looked up from germline, CDR1 is WNHNN and CDR2 is SYGVQD (reference sequence). Here the CDR3 DNA reads TGCGCCACCCCGGGCATCGGTCAGCCCCAGCATTTT. Its protein is CATPGIGQPQHF.

This chain joins TRBV27 and TRBJ2-3, with a tentative D call TRBD2 (7 bases). Trimming shortened V by 4 bases and J by 1 base, and 12 bases separated the two germline ends. The germline V gene encodes CDR1 MNHEY and CDR2 SMNVEV (reference sequence). The CDR3 is made up of 15 amino acids. Here the CDR3 DNA reads TGTGCCAGCAGTTATCGGGGGGCCGGCACAGATACGCAGTATTTT. This gives the protein CASSYRGAGTDTQYF.

The CDR3 reads CASSVLLAKNIQYF. CDR3 nucleotides: TGTGCCAGCAGCGTACTCCTAGCCAAAAACATTCAGTACTTC. The chain combines TRBV9 with TRBJ2-4; D is unclear. Trimming took 1 base from V and 0 from J, leaving 5 bases between them. The length of the CDR3 is 14 residues. Germline V gene sequence: CDR1 SGDLS, CDR2 YYNGEE. Full variable domain (missing parts from reference TRBV9 and TRBJ2-4): DSGVTQTPKHLITATGQRVTLRCSPRSGDLSVYWYQQSLDQGLQFLIQYYNGEERAKGNILERFSAQQFPDLHSELNLSSLELGDSALYFCASSVLLAKNIQYFGAGTRLSVL.

The chain combines TRBV12-3 or TRBV12-4 with TRBJ2-7; 7 bases are shared with TRBD1. V shed 6 bases and J 5 bases; nucleotides not matched to a gene: 4. The CDR3 runs to 12 residues. The CDR3 nucleotides are TGTGCCAGCAGGACAGGGAACCACGAGCAGTACGTC. Its translation is CASRTGNHEQYV.

In this sample, this clone turned up a few times. The chain has TRBV27 and TRBJ1-6, with 7 bases aligning to TRBD1. The germline V gene encodes CDR1 MNHEY and CDR2 SMNVEV (reference sequence). Trimming at V came to 3 bases and at J to 9 bases, leaving 8 bases not matched to a gene. The CDR3 is 15 amino acids. The CDR3 nucleotides are TGTGCCAGCAGTTTTGGACAGGTCAGGGCTTCACCCCTCCACTTT. Residues: CASSFGQVRASPLHF.

The chain links TRBV4-1 to TRBJ2-7, with D possibly being TRBD2 (6 bases). Trimming took 1 base from V and 7 from J, leaving 14 bases between them. The CDR3 is 14 amino acids. Germline V gene lookup returns CDR1 MGHRA and CDR2 YSYEKL. This CDR3 is CASSQVEGLGEQYV. In DNA, the CDR3 is TGCGCCAGCAGCCAAGTGGAGGGCCTGGGTGAGCAGTACGTC.

The V call is TRBV20-1, the J call TRBJ2-5; a weak D match, TRBD1 (5 bases). Looked up from germline, CDR1 is DFQATT and CDR2 is SNEGSKA (reference sequence). With 6 bases removed from V and 3 bases from J, the gap between germline ends came to 8 bases. This CDR3 has 11 amino acids. In DNA form, the CDR3 reads TGCAGTGCGGGGCTCAAAGAGACCCAGTACTTC. Amino acid sequence: CSAGLKETQYF.

This clone was observed a few times. The CDR3, as DNA: TGCAGCGTTGTCGGGGGGCCTCAGCCCCAGCATTTT. It codes for CSVVGGPQPQHF. The chain carries TRBV29-1 and TRBJ1-5; D perhaps matches TRBD1 (6 bases). This CDR3 contains 12 residues. Germline CDR1 and CDR2: SQVTM and ANQGSEA. Trimming removed 4 bases from V and 6 bases from J, with 10 bases in between.

The rearrangement uses TRBV7-9 and TRBJ2-7; D possibly uses TRBD1 or TRBD2 (5 bases each). CDR3 length: 12 amino acids. CDR1 is SEHNR, CDR2 FQNEAQ, per germline (reference sequence). Trimming pared 3 bases from V and 7 bases from J, leaving 10 bases between. CDR3 in DNA: TGTGCCAGCAGCTTGGGGGTGCGAGAGCAGTACGTC. Translating it yields CASSLGVREQYV.

The J gene is TRBJ2-2, the V gene TRBV28; the match to TRBD2 covers 8 bases. Trimming cost V 2 bases and J 7 bases; bases outside gene matches: 12. This CDR3 has 17 residues. CDR1 is MDHEN, CDR2 SYDVKM, per germline. CDR3 DNA sequence: TGTGCCAGCAGTTTAACGATCGGGGCGGGGGGCCACGGGGAGCTGTTTTTT. This sequence encodes CASSLTIGAGGHGELFF.

This clone has more than one count but fewer than ten. The chain recombines TRBV18 with TRBJ1-1, with D unclear. V gave up 6 bases and J gave up 3 bases, with 17 bases separating them. This CDR3 region has 15 residues. CDR1 and CDR2 (germline): KGHSH, LQKENI. Here the CDR3 DNA reads TGTGCCAGCTCTCCCCAGCGCCCTGCGGACACTGAAGCTTTCTTT. Protein sequence: CASSPQRPADTEAFF.

This clone showed up just a few times. The chain joins TRBV2 to TRBJ1-6, with unresolved D. Trimming removed 1 base at V and 9 bases at J, with 19 bases between. The CDR3 extends over 17 amino acids. From germline, CDR1 is SNHLY and CDR2 FYNNEI. CDR3 sequence: CASSEDGQVLSSSPLHF. DNA of the CDR3: TGTGCCAGCAGTGAAGACGGGCAGGTCCTGTCCTCTTCACCCCTCCACTTT. Complete variable domain (other parts from reference TRBV2 and TRBJ1-6): EPEVTQTPSHQVTQMGQEVILRCVPISNHLYFYWYRQILGQKVEFLVSFYNNEISEKSEIFDDQFSVERPDGSNFTLKIRSTKLEDSAMYFCASSEDGQVLSSSPLHFGNGTRLTVT.

This chain joins TRBV24-1 and TRBJ2-5, with D possibly TRBD2 on 6 matching bases. The ends were cut back, 3 bases at V and 5 bases at J, with 12 bases in the middle. The CDR3 is 14 amino acids. Looked up from germline, CDR1 is KGHDR and CDR2 is SFDVKD. CDR3 sequence (DNA): TGTGCCACCAGTGATCCGACTAGGTTTGAGACCCAGTACTTC. Its translation: CATSDPTRFETQYF.